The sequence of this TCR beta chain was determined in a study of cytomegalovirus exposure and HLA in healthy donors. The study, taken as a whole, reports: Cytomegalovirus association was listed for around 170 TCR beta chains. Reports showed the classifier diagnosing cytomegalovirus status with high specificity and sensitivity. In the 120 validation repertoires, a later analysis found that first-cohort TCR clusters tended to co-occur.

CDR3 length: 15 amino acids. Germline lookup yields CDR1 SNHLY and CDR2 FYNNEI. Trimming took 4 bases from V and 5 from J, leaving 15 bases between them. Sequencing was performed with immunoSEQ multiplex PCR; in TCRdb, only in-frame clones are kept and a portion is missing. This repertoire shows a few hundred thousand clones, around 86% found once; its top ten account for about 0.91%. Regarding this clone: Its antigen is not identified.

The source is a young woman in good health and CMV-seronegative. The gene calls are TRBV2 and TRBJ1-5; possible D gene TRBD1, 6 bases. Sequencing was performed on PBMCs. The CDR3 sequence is CASSGVGAGDQPQHF. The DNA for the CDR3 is TGTGCCAGCAGTGGAGTGGGGGCGGGGGATCAGCCCCAGCATTTT.